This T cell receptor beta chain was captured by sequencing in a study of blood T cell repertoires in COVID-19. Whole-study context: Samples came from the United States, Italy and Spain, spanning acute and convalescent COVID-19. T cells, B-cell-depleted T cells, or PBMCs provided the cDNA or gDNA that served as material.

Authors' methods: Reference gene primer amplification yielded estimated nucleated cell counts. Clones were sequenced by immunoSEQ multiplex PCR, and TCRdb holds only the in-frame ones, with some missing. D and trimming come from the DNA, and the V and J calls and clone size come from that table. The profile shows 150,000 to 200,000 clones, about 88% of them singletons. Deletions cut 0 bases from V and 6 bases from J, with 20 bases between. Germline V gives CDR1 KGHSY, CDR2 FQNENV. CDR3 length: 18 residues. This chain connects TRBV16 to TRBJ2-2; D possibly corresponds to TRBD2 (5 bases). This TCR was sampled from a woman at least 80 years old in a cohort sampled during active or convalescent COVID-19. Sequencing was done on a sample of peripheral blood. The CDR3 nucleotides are TGTGCCAGCAGCCAATCCGGGATGTTTAGCGCCCGATCCGGGGAGCTGTTTTTT. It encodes CASSQSGMFSARSGELFF.